The clone carrying this T cell receptor beta chain was recorded many times. The TCR beta profiling, which covered VDJ combination and CDR3 sequence, was carried out using genomic DNA as the template. TCRdb re-analysed the reads in MiXCR, keeping a single row per CDR3 protein. The sample has roughly 81,000 distinct CDR3 sequences; less than 60% are singletons. Unmatched junction bases numbered 3, after V lost 5 bases and J lost 8 bases. The germline V gene has CDR1 PRHDT and CDR2 FYEKMQ (reference sequence). This CDR3 contains 14 residues. The data originate from a study of CD8+CD57+ T cells in acquired aplastic anemia. Whole-study context: Across the sorted CD4+ and CD8+ cells, DNA amounts averaged 3.2 ug.

V usage is TRBV13 and J usage is TRBJ1-6; 10 bases line up with TRBD1. The sequenced material came from sorted CD4+, CD8+, or CD8+CD57+ T cells (not recorded which) from PBMCs. This TCR derives from a human donor in good health, serving as a control. The CDR3 sequence: CASSRGQGDSPLHF. The CDR3 DNA reads as TGTGCCAGCAGCCGTGGACAGGGGGATTCACCCCTCCACTTT. Based on the CDR3 plus reference TRBV13 and TRBJ1-6, the full variable domain is AAGVIQSPRHLIKEKRETATLKCYPIPRHDTVYWYQQGPGQDPQFLISFYEKMQSDKGSIPDRFSAQQFSDYHSELNMSSLELGDSALYFCASSRGQGDSPLHFGNGTRLTVT.